This TCR beta chain was recorded in a study of cytomegalovirus exposure and HLA in healthy donors. Across the whole study: The roughly 120 validation repertoires, a later analysis reported, used the same platform as the 550 to 700 repertoires from the first cohort. Study results and caveats: It was about 150 TCR beta chains that were listed as cytomegalovirus-associated. Cytomegalovirus status was reportedly diagnosed by the classifier with high sensitivity and specificity.

The study drew the donors from its approximately 110-subject validation cohort, separate from the roughly 670-subject first cohort. Profiling relied on immunoSEQ multiplex PCR, and the TCRdb table lists in-frame clones only, not all of them. The table shows roughly 300,000 clones, with roughly 88% occurring only once. The CDR3 totals 14 residues. Germline lookup yields CDR1 SNHLY and CDR2 FYNNEI. Turning to this clone: Antigen: not known. An end of the junction does not agree with germline; a read error may underlie this.

This receptor was obtained from a woman under 30 in good health and CMV-seronegative. The sample consisted of PBMCs. The genes are TRBV2 and TRBJ2-7, with 8 bases aligning to TRBD1. CDR3: CASREDRGTYEQYF. In nucleotides, the CDR3 is TGTGCCAGCAGGGAAGACAGGGGAACCTACGAGCAGTACTTC.